This T cell receptor (beta chain) comes out of a study of shared clonotypes between healthy human individuals. Study-wide findings and caveats: In having few donors, the study represented limited genetic and exposure-history diversity. Expectations were that clonotype sharing among donors would be affected by sequencing depth.

The repertoire was sequenced with immunoSEQ multiplex PCR; TCRdb's copy has only in-frame clones and lacks some. This table holds about 1 million clones, about three quarters found once. As for this clone: Its antigen is as yet unknown.

CDR3 size: 13 residues. Looked up from germline, CDR1 is MNHNS and CDR2 is SASEGT. Trimming left V 6 bases short and J 5 bases short, with 11 bases between. The chain uses TRBV6-1 and TRBJ2-1, with D perhaps TRBD1 (5 bases). This sequence was found in a man younger than 35 in good health. Sequenced material: memory CD4+ T cells sorted from blood. Indicated subset: CD45RA-negative fraction. The DNA of the CDR3 is TGTGCCAGCAGGGTAACAGGTAACAATGAGCAGTTCTTC. Encoded protein: CASRVTGNNEQFF.